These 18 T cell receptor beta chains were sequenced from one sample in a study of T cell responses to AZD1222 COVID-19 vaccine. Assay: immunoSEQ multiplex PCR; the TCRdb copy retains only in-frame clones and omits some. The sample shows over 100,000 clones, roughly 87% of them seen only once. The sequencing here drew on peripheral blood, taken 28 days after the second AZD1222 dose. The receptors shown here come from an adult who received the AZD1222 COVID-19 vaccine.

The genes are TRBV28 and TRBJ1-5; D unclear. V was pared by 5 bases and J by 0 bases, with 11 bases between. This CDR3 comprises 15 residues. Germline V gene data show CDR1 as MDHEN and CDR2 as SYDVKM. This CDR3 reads CASSPPVYSNQPQHF. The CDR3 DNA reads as TGTGCCAGCAGTCCCCCGGTTTATAGCAATCAGCCCCAGCATTTT. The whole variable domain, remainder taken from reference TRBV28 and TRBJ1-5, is DVKVTQSSRYLVKRTGEKVFLECVQDMDHENMFWYRQDPGLGLRLIYFSYDVKMKEKGDIPEGYSVSREKKERFSLILESASTNQTSMYLCASSPPVYSNQPQHFGDGTRLSIL.

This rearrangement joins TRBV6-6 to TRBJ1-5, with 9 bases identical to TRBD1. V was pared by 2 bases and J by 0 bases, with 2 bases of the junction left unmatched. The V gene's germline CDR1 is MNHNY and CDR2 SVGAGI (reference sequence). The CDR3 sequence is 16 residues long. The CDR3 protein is CASSYGTGYSNQPQHF. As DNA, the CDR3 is TGTGCCAGCAGTTACGGGACAGGGTATAGCAATCAGCCCCAGCATTTT.

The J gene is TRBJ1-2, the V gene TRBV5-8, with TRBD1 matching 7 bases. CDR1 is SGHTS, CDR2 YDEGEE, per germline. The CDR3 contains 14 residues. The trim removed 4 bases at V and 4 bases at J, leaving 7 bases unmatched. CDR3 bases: TGTGCCAGCAGCCCGGGACAGTGGCCCTATGGCTACACCTTC. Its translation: CASSPGQWPYGYTF. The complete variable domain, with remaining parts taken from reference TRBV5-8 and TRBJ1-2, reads EAGVTQSPTHLIKTRGQQATLRCSPISGHTSVYWYQQALGLGLQFLLWYDEGEERNRGNFPPRFSGRQFPNYSSELNVNALELEDSALYLCASSPGQWPYGYTFGSGTRLTVV.

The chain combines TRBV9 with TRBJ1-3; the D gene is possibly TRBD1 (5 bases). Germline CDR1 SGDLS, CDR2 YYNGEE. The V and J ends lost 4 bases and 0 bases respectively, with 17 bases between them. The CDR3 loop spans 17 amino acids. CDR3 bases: TGTGCCAGCAGCCGAGGGGCAGGGTCCACCTCTGGAAACACCATATATTTT. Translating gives CASSRGAGSTSGNTIYF.

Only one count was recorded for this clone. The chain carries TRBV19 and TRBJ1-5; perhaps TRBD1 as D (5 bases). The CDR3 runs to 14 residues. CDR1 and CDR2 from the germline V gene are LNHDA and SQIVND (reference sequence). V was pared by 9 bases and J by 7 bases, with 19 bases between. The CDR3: CASRWGPEGQPQHF. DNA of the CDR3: TGTGCCAGCAGATGGGGCCCAGAAGGACAGCCCCAGCATTTT.

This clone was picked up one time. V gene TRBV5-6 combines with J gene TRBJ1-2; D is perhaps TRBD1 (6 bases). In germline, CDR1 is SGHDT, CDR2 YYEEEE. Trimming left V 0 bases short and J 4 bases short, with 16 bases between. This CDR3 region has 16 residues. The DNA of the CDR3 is TGTGCCAGCAGCTTGGGATCCCTGGGACAAGCCTATGGCTACACCTTC. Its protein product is CASSLGSLGQAYGYTF.

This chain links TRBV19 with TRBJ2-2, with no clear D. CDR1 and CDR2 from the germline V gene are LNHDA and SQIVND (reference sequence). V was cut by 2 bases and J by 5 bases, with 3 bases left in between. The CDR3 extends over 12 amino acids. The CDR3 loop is CASSIKTGELFF. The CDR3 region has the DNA TGTGCCAGTAGTATAAAGACCGGGGAGCTGTTTTTT.

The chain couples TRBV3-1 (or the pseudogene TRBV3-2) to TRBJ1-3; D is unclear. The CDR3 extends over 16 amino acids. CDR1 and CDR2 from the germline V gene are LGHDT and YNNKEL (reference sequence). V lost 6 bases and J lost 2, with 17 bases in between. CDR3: CASRSSPNRAGNTIYF. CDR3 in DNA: TGTGCCAGCAGATCAAGCCCAAATAGGGCTGGAAACACCATATATTTT.

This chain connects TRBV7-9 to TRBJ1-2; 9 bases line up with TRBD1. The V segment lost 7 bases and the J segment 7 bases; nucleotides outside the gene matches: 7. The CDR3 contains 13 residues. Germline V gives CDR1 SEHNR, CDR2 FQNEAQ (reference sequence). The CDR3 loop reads CASNRDRVVGYTF. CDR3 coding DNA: TGTGCCAGCAACCGGGACAGGGTCGTTGGCTACACCTTC.

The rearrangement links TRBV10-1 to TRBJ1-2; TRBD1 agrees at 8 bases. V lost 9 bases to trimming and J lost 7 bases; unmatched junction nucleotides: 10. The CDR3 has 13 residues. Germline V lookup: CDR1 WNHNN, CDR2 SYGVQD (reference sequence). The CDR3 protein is CASTLGQGCGYTF. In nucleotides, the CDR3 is TGCGCCAGTACCTTAGGACAGGGATGTGGCTACACCTTC.

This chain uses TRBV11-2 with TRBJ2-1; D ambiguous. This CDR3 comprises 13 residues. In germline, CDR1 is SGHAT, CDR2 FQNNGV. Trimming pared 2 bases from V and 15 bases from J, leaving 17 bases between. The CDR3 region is CASSLSLVGPRFF. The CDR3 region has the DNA TGTGCCAGCAGCTTAAGTTTGGTCGGCCCCCGGTTCTTC.

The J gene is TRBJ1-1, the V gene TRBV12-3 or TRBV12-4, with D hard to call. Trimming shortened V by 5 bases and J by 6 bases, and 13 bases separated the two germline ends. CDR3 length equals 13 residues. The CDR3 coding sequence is TGTGCCAGCAGTCATCATAATGTTCCTGAAGCTTTCTTT. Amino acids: CASSHHNVPEAFF.

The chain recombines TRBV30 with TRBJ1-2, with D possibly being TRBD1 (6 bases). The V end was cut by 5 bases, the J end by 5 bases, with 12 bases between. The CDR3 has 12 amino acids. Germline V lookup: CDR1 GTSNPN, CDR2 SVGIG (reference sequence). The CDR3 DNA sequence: TGTGCCTGGGGGGGGCCCGGGTATGGCTACACCTTC. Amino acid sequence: CAWGGPGYGYTF.

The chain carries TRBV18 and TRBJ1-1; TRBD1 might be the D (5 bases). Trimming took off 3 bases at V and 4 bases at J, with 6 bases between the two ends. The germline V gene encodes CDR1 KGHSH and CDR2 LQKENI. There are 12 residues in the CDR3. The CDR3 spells CASSPQGTEAFF. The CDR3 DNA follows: TGTGCCAGCTCACCCCAGGGCACTGAAGCTTTCTTT.

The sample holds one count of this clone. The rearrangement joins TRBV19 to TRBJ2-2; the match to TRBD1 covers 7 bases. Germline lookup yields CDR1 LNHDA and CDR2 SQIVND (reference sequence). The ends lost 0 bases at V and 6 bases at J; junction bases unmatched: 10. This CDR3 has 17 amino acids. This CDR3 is CASSIDAGTAKAGELFF. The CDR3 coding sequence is TGTGCCAGTAGTATAGACGCCGGGACAGCTAAGGCCGGGGAGCTGTTTTTT.

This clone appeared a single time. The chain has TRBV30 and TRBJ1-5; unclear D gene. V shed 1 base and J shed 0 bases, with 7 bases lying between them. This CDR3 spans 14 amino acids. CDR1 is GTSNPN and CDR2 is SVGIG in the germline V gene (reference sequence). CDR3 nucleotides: TGTGCCTGGAGTGATTGGCTTAGCAATCAGCCCCAGCATTTT. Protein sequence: CAWSDWLSNQPQHF.

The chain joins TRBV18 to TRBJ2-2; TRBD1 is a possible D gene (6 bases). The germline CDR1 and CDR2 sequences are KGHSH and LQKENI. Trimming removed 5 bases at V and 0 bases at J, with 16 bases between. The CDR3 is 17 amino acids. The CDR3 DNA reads TGTGCCAGCTCAGCCTTTTCGACAGGATCGAACACCGGGGAGCTGTTTTTT. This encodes CASSAFSTGSNTGELFF.

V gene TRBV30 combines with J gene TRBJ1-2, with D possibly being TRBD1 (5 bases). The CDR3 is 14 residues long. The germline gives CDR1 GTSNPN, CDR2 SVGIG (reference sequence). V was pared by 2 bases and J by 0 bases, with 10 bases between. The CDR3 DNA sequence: TGTGCCTGGAGTACAGGCATACCTAACTATGGCTACACCTTC. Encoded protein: CAWSTGIPNYGYTF. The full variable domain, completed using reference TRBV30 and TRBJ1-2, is SQTIHQWPATLVQPVGSPLSLECTVEGTSNPNLYWYRQAAGRGLQLLFYSVGIGQISSEVPQNLSASRPQDRQFILSSKKLLLSDSGFYLCAWSTGIPNYGYTFGSGTRLTVV.